Following are 6 T cell receptor beta chains from one sample sequenced in a study of T cells in Graves' hyperthyroidism and ophthalmopathy. Template material for amplifying TCR beta CDR3 regions consisted of RNA transcripts. A first-round RT-PCR of the TCR CDR3 used the HTBI primer set. TCRdb analysed the multiplex PCR reads with MiXCR anew, one entry per CDR3 protein. The sample has some 770,000 distinct CDR3 sequences, around 15% seen once; the top ten hold around 8%. Sequencing was carried out using blood. These receptors came from a man aged 18 to 29 with Graves' hyperthyroidism.

This clonotype was seen repeatedly, ten times or more. This chain uses TRBV28 with TRBJ2-5; D tentatively fits TRBD1 or TRBD2 (5 bases each). The CDR3 has 12 residues. Germline V gives CDR1 MDHEN, CDR2 SYDVKM. V was pared by 10 bases and J by 0 bases, with 9 bases between. Here the CDR3 DNA reads TGTGCCACCGGGACGGACCAAGAGACCCAGTACTTC. The encoded protein is CATGTDQETQYF. The variable domain in full, completed from reference TRBV28 and TRBJ2-5, reads DVKVTQSSRYLVKRTGEKVFLECVQDMDHENMFWYRQDPGLGLRLIYFSYDVKMKEKGDIPEGYSVSREKKERFSLILESASTNQTSMYLCATGTDQETQYFGPGTRLLVL.

This clonotype was recorded many times. This chain joins TRBV6-6 and TRBJ2-3; 9 bases agree with TRBD1. The CDR3 runs 18 residues. Germline CDR1 is MNHNY and CDR2 is SVGAGI (reference sequence). Germline trimming cut 2 bases from V and 4 bases from J; bases unmatched to any gene: 13. The CDR3, as DNA: TGTGCCAGCAGTTACCGAGAGCCGGGACAGGGAGTTCCAGATACGCAGTATTTT. Amino acid sequence: CASSYREPGQGVPDTQYF.

The chain uses TRBV7-4 and TRBJ1-3; no clear D. Trimming shortened V by 3 bases and J by 0 bases, and 12 bases separated the two germline ends. Germline CDR1 SGHVT, CDR2 SQSDAQ. This CDR3 is built from 16 residues. CDR3 DNA: TGTGCCAGCAGCTTGGCAGCTCTACGCTCTGGAAACACCATATATTTT. This codes for CASSLAALRSGNTIYF.

This chain connects TRBV9 to TRBJ2-5; the D gene is possibly TRBD1 (5 bases). V lost 7 bases and J 4 bases, leaving 14 bases between the germline ends. Per the germline V gene, CDR1 is SGDLS and CDR2 is YYNGEE. The CDR3 has 13 amino acids. CDR3 nucleotide sequence: TGTGCCAGCCAACCCGGACAATCAGAGACCCAGTACTTC. It encodes CASQPGQSETQYF.

This clonotype appeared many times. The V call is TRBV6-2 or TRBV6-3, the J call TRBJ2-1; D is undetermined. Germline V CDR1 and CDR2: MNHEY, SVGEGT. This CDR3 is 14 amino acids long. V shed 2 bases and J shed 6 bases, with 11 bases lying between them. The CDR3 nucleotides are TGTGCCAGCAGTTACAGTGCCTCTCTCAATGAGCAGTTCTTC. The encoded protein is CASSYSASLNEQFF.

Many counts were recorded for this clonotype. The rearrangement links TRBV30 to TRBJ1-1; 8 nucleotides align to TRBD1. Germline CDR1 GTSNPN, CDR2 SVGIG (reference sequence). V shed 4 bases, J shed 4 bases, and the junction held 8 bases outside the gene matches. This CDR3 contains 14 residues. In nucleotides, the CDR3 is TGTGCCTGGAAGATACAGGGGGGTGTCACTGAAGCTTTCTTT. It yields the protein CAWKIQGGVTEAFF.